Presented here are 6 T cell receptor beta chains from one specimen sequenced in a study of blood T cell repertoires in COVID-19. Some clones are missing from TCRdb's copy, which holds only in-frame ones; the method was immunoSEQ multiplex PCR. Here the sample spans 75,000 to 100,000 clones, less than 90% being singletons. The sample consisted of peripheral blood. These receptor sequences come from a man aged 80 or over with acute or convalescent COVID-19.

This chain joins TRBV5-1 and TRBJ1-1; 8 nucleotides line up with TRBD1. CDR3 size: 15 residues. V was pared by 7 bases and J by 5 bases, with 13 bases of the junction left unmatched. Per the germline V gene, CDR1 is SGHRS and CDR2 is YFSETQ. In nucleotides, the CDR3 is TGCGCCAGCGAAGTAGGACAGGGAGTGAGGACTGAAGCTTTCTTT. Amino acid sequence: CASEVGQGVRTEAFF. Combining the CDR3 with reference TRBV5-1 and TRBJ1-1 gives the whole variable domain KAGVTQTPRYLIKTRGQQVTLSCSPISGHRSVSWYQQTPGQGLQFLFEYFSETQRNKGNFPGRFSGRQFSNSRSEMNVSTLELGDSALYLCASEVGQGVRTEAFFGQGTRLTVV.

The chain has TRBV19 and TRBJ1-3, with D tentatively TRBD1 (5 bases). V lost 5 bases and J lost 0, with 14 bases in between. The germline V gene encodes CDR1 LNHDA and CDR2 SQIVND (reference sequence). The CDR3 totals 16 residues. The CDR3 DNA is TGTGCCAGTAGTCTTGGACAAAGGAGCTCTGGAAACACCATATATTTT. It specifies CASSLGQRSSGNTIYF. The variable domain in full, with the rest retrieved from reference TRBV19 and TRBJ1-3, is DGGITQSPKYLFRKEGQNVTLSCEQNLNHDAMYWYRQDPGQGLRLIYYSQIVNDFQKGDIAEGYSVSREKKESFPLTVTSAQKNPTAFYLCASSLGQRSSGNTIYFGEGSWLTVV.

This chain uses TRBV5-5 with TRBJ1-1, with D possibly TRBD1 on 6 matching bases. Looked up from germline, CDR1 is SGHKS and CDR2 is YYEKEE (reference sequence). This CDR3 has 14 residues. Trimming took 0 bases from V and 3 from J, leaving 9 bases between them. The CDR3 protein is CASSLGGGYTEAFF. CDR3 DNA sequence: TGTGCCAGCAGCTTGGGAGGGGGTTACACTGAAGCTTTCTTT.

This rearrangement joins TRBV5-8 to TRBJ2-5; TRBD2 is a possible D gene (5 bases). Germline V CDR1 and CDR2: SGHTS, YDEGEE. V was cut by 0 bases and J by 5 bases, with 11 bases left in between. This CDR3 spans 14 amino acids. The CDR3 coding sequence is TGTGCCAGCAGCTTGGAAGGTAGCGCGGAGACCCAGTACTTC. Translating it yields CASSLEGSAETQYF.

This rearrangement joins TRBV6-1 to TRBJ1-6, with unresolved D. Trimming removed 2 bases from V and 10 bases from J, with 15 bases in between. Germline values: CDR1 MNHNS, CDR2 SASEGT. The CDR3 contains 15 residues. The CDR3 DNA reads as TGTGCCAGCAGTGAAATCCGAGGGTTCAGCTCACCCCTCCACTTT. This sequence encodes CASSEIRGFSSPLHF.

This clone was counted a single time. The V call is TRBV28, the J call TRBJ1-5; D uncertain. V was pared by 5 bases and J by 4 bases, with 15 bases between. In germline, CDR1 is MDHEN, CDR2 SYDVKM. This CDR3 has 15 amino acids. The CDR3: CASSIGGVNNQPQHF. The CDR3 DNA follows: TGTGCCAGCAGTATTGGCGGTGTAAATAATCAGCCCCAGCATTTT.